The rows below give T cell receptor beta chains drawn from one sample of a study of T cells in Graves' hyperthyroidism and ophthalmopathy. MiXCR, applied by TCRdb to the multiplex PCR reads, yields one record per CDR3 protein. The sample records hundreds of thousands of distinct CDR3 sequences, 22% being singletons. The sequenced sample consisted of blood. Receptors were obtained from an older woman with Graves' ophthalmopathy. Each CDR3 is given with its conserved first and last residue. The D gene is left open where the match is weak. Part of the rows lack a size; the others show once, few, many or a class for expanded clones.

abundance: many; j_gene: TRBJ2-1; d_gene: -; v_gene: TRBV12-3/TRBV12-4; CDR3nt: TGTGCCAGCACCCTCGGGGTCGGGTACTACAATGAGCAGTTCTTC; CDR3aa: CASTLGVGYYNEQFF
abundance: -; j_gene: TRBJ1-1; d_gene: -; v_gene: TRBV7-2; CDR3nt: TGTGCCAGCAGCCAAGATATTGTGAACACTGAAGCTTTCTTT; CDR3aa: CASSQDIVNTEAFF
abundance: few; j_gene: TRBJ2-5; d_gene: TRBD2; v_gene: TRBV4-1; CDR3nt: TGCGCCAGCAGCCAAGGGACTAGCGGGACCCCCCAGTACTTC; CDR3aa: CASSQGTSGTPQYF
abundance: -; j_gene: TRBJ2-4; d_gene: -; v_gene: TRBV6-2/TRBV6-3; CDR3nt: TGTGCCAGCAGTCCGCGGGTAGCCAAAAACATTCAGTACTTC; CDR3aa: CASSPRVAKNIQYF
abundance: many; j_gene: TRBJ1-4; d_gene: -; v_gene: TRBV2; CDR3nt: TGTGCCAGCAGGAGAGCAGGGAACCTTAATGAAAAACTGTTTTTT; CDR3aa: CASRRAGNLNEKLFF
abundance: -; j_gene: TRBJ2-1; d_gene: TRBD2; v_gene: TRBV6-2/TRBV6-3; CDR3nt: TGTGCCAGCAGTTCGGGACTAGCGGGAGAGACTTACAATGAGCAGTTCTTC; CDR3aa: CASSSGLAGETYNEQFF
abundance: -; j_gene: TRBJ2-5; d_gene: -; v_gene: TRBV5-5; CDR3nt: -; CDR3aa: CASSPVAVGIRLPYF
abundance: many; j_gene: TRBJ2-5; d_gene: -; v_gene: TRBV9; CDR3nt: TGTGCCAGCATACAGCCCCCGGAGACCCAGTACTTC; CDR3aa: CASIQPPETQYF
abundance: -; j_gene: TRBJ2-7; d_gene: -; v_gene: TRBV6-1; CDR3nt: TGTGCCAGCACCAAGTCAGGGGACTACGAGCAGTACTTC; CDR3aa: CASTKSGDYEQYF
abundance: -; j_gene: TRBJ1-6; d_gene: TRBD1; v_gene: TRBV6-2/TRBV6-3; CDR3nt: TGTGCCAGCAGTTACTCGAAGCCAGGGGGGTCCTATAATTCACCCCTCCACTTT; CDR3aa: CASSYSKPGGSYNSPLHF
abundance: -; j_gene: TRBJ2-7; d_gene: TRBD1; v_gene: TRBV10-2; CDR3nt: TGCGCCACCGGGGACAGGGACGACGAGCAGTACTTC; CDR3aa: CATGDRDDEQYF
abundance: many; j_gene: TRBJ2-5; d_gene: -; v_gene: TRBV2; CDR3nt: TGTGCCAGTGGTTTGGGGGAGACCCAGTACTTC; CDR3aa: CASGLGETQYF